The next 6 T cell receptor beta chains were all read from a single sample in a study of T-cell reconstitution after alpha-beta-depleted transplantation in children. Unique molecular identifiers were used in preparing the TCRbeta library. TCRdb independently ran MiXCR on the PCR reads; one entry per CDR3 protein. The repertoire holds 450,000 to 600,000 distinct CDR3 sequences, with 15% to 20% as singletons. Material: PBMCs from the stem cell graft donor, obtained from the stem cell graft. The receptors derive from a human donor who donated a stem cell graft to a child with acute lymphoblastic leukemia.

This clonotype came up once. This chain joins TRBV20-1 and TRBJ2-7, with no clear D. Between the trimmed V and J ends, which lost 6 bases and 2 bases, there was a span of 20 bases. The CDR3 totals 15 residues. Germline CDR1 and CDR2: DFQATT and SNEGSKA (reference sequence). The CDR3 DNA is TGCAGTGCCCCTGCGTCCGAACCGAACCCCTACGAGCAGTACTTC. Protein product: CSAPASEPNPYEQYF.

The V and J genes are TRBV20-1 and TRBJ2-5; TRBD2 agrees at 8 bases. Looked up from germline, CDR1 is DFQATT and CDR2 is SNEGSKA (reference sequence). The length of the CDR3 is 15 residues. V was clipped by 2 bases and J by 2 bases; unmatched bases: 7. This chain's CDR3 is CSARRAGGDQETQYF. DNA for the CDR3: TGCAGTGCTAGAAGGGCGGGAGGCGATCAAGAGACCCAGTACTTC.

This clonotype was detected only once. CDR3 in DNA: TGTGCCAGCAGCTTAATTTTTAGGAGGGTTCCCGCCGGAGGGACCCAGTACTTC. It codes for CASSLIFRRVPAGGTQYF. This chain joins TRBV11-2 and TRBJ2-5; D perhaps matches TRBD2 (6 bases). The CDR3 sequence is 18 residues long. Germline V gives CDR1 SGHAT, CDR2 FQNNGV. Trimming left V 2 bases short and J 7 bases short, with 26 bases between.

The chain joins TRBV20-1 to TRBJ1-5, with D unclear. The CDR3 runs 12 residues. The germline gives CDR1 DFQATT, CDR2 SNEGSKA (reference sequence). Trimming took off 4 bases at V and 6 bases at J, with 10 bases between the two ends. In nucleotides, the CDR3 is TGCAGTGCTACCGGGGAAGGTCAGCCCCAGCATTTT. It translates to CSATGEGQPQHF.

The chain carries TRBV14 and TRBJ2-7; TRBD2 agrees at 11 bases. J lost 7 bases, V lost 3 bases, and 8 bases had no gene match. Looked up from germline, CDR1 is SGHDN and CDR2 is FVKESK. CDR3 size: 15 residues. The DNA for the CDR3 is TGTGCCAGCAGCCAGTTCTCTAGCGGGAGGCGGGAGCAGTACTTC. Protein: CASSQFSSGRREQYF.

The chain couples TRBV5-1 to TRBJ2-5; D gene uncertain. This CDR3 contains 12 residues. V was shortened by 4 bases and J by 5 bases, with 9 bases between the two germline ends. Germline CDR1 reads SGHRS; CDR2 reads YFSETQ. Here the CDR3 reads CASSARAETQYF. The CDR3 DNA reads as TGCGCCAGCAGCGCCCGGGCGGAGACCCAGTACTTC.